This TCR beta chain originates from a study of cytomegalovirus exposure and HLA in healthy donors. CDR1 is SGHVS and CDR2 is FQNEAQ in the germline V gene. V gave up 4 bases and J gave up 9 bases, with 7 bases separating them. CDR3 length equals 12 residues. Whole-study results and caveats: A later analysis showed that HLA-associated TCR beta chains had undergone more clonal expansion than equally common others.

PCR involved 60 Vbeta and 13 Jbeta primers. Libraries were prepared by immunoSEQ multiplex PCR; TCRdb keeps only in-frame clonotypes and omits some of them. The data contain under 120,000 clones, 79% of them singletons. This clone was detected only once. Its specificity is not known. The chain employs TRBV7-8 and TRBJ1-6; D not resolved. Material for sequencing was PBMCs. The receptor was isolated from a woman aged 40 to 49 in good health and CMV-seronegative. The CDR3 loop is CASSSTSSPLHF. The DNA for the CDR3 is TGTGCCAGCAGCTCCACCAGTTCACCCCTCCACTTT.